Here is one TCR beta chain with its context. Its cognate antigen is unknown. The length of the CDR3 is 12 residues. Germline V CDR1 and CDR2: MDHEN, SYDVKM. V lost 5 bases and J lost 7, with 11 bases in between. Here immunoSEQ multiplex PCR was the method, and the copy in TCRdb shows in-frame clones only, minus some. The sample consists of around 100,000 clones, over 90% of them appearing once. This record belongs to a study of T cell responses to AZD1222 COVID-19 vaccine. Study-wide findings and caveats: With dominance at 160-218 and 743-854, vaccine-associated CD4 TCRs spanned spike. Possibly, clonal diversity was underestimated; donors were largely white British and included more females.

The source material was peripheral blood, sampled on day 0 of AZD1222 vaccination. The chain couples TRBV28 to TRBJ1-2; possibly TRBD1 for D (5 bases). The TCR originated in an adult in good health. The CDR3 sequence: CASSDQGIGYTF. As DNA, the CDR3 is TGTGCCAGCAGTGACCAGGGTATTGGCTACACCTTC.